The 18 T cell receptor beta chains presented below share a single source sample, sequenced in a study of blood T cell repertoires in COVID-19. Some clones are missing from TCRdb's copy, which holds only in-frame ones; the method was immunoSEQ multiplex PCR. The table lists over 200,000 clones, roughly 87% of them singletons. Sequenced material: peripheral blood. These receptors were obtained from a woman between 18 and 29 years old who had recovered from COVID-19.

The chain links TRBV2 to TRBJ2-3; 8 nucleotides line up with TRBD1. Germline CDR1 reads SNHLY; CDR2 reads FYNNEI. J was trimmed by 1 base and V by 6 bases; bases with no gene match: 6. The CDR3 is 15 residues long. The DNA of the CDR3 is TGTGCCAGCAGCCCACTGGGACAGGGCACAGATACGCAGTATTTT. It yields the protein CASSPLGQGTDTQYF.

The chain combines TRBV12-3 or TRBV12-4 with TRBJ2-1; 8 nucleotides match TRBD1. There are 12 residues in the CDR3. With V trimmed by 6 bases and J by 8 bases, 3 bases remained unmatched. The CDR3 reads CASSPGGDEQFF. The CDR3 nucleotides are TGTGCCAGCAGCCCAGGGGGCGATGAGCAGTTCTTC.

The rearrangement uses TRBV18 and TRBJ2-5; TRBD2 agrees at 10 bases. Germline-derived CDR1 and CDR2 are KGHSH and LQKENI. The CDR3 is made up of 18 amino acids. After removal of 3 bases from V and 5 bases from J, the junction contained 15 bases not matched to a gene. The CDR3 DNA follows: TGTGCCAGCTCACCTTCCGACAGAGCGACTAGCGGGCCGGAGACCCAGTACTTC. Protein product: CASSPSDRATSGPETQYF. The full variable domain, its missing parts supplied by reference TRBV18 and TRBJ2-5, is NAGVMQNPRHLVRRRGQEARLRCSPMKGHSHVYWYRQLPEEGLKFMVYLQKENIIDESGMPKERFSAEFPKEGPSILRIQQVVRGDSAAYFCASSPSDRATSGPETQYFGPGTRLLVL.

This CDR3 reads CASSITRDTRRRNSPLHF. Written as DNA, the CDR3 is TGTGCCAGTAGTATTACCCGGGACACCAGACGGCGGAATTCACCCCTCCACTTT. The chain employs TRBV19 and TRBJ1-6; a possible D gene is TRBD1 (6 bases). CDR1 and CDR2 from the germline V gene are LNHDA and SQIVND (reference sequence). The CDR3 has 18 amino acids. Trimming took 3 bases from V and 7 from J, leaving 22 bases between them. Full variable domain (rest looked up from reference TRBV19 and TRBJ1-6): DGGITQSPKYLFRKEGQNVTLSCEQNLNHDAMYWYRQDPGQGLRLIYYSQIVNDFQKGDIAEGYSVSREKKESFPLTVTSAQKNPTAFYLCASSITRDTRRRNSPLHFGNGTRLTVT.

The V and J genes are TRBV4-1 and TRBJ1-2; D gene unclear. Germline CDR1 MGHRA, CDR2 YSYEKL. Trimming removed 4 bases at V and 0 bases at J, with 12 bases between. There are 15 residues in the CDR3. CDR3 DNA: TGCGCCAGCAGCCCCCTCACAGAAGCTAACTATGGCTACACCTTC. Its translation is CASSPLTEANYGYTF.

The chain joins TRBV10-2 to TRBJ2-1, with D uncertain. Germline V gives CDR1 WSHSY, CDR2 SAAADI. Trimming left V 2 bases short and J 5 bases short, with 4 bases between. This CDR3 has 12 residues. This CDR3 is CASSEINNEQFF. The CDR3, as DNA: TGCGCCAGCAGTGAGATAAACAATGAGCAGTTCTTC.

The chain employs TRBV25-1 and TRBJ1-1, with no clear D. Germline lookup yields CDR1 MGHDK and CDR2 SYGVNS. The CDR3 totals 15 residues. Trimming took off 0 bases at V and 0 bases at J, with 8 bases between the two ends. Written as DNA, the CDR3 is TGTGCCAGCAGTGAATACTCTCGGGTGAACACTGAAGCTTTCTTT. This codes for CASSEYSRVNTEAFF.

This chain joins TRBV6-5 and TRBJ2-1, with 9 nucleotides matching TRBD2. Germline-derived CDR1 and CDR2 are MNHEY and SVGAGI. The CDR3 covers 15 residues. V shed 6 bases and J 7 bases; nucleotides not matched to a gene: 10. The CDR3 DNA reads TGTGCCAGCAGGTTGACTAGCGGCCTTAGTAATGAGCAGTTCTTC. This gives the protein CASRLTSGLSNEQFF.

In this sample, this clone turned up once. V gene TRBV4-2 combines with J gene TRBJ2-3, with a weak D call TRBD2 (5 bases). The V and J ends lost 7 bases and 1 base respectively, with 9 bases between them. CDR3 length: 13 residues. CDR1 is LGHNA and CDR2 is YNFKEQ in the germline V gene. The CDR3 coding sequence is TGTGCCAGCAAAATCGGGGGCACAGATACGCAGTATTTT. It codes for CASKIGGTDTQYF.

The CDR3 DNA reads TGCGCCAGCAGCCAAGAACTGACAGCTACGAGCGTGCAGTACTTC. This encodes CASSQELTATSVQYF. This chain uses TRBV4-3 with TRBJ2-7; D is possibly TRBD1 (5 bases). Trimming took off 0 bases at V and 9 bases at J, with 18 bases between the two ends. The CDR3 spans 15 residues. The germline V gene has CDR1 LGHNA and CDR2 YSLEER.

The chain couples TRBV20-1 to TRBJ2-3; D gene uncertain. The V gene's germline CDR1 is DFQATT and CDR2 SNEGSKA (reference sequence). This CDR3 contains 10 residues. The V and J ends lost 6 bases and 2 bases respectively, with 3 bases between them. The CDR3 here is CSAYTDTQYF. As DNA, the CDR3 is TGCAGTGCCTACACAGATACGCAGTATTTT.

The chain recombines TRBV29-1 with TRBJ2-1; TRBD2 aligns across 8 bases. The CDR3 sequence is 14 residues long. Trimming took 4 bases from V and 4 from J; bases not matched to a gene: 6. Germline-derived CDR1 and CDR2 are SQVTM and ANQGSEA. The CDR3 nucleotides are TGCAGCGTTGTTAGGCAGCGGGAGTACAATGAGCAGTTCTTC. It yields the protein CSVVRQREYNEQFF.

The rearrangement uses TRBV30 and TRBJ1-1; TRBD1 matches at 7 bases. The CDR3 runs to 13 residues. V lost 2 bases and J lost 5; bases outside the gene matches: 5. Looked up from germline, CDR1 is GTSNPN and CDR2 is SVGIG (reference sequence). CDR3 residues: CAWSRQGRTEAFF. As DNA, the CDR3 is TGTGCCTGGAGTAGACAGGGTAGGACTGAAGCTTTCTTT.

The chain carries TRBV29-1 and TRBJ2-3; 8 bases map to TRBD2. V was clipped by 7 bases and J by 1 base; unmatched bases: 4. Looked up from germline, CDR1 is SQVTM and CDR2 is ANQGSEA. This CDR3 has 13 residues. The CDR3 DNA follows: TGCAGCGCATTAGCGGGGCGCACAGATACGCAGTATTTT. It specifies CSALAGRTDTQYF.

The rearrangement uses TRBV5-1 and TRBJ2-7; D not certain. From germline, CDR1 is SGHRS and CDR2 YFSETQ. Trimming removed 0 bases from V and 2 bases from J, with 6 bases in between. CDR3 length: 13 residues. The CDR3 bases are TGCGCCAGCAGCTTGGACAGTGCCTACGAGCAGTACTTC. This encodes CASSLDSAYEQYF.

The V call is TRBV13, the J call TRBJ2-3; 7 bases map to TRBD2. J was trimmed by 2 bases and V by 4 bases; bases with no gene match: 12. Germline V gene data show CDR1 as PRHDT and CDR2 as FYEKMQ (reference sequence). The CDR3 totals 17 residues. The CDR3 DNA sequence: TGTGCCAGCAGCTCTAGGGGTGGCGGGGGTAACACAGATACGCAGTATTTT. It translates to CASSSRGGGGNTDTQYF.

The CDR3 sequence is CSVDGLAVPADTQYF. For the CDR3, the DNA is TGCAGCGTTGATGGCCTAGCAGTCCCTGCAGATACGCAGTATTTT. The chain joins TRBV29-1 to TRBJ2-3; TRBD2 might be the D (5 bases). Trimming took 3 bases from V and 4 from J, leaving 17 bases between them. The germline gives CDR1 SQVTM, CDR2 ANQGSEA. The CDR3 is 15 amino acids.

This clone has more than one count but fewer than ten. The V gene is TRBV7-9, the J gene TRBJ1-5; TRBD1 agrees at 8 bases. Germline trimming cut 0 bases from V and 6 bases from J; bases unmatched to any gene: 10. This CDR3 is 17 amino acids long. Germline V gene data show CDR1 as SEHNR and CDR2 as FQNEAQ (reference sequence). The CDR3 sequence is CASSLAPIDRGSQPQHF. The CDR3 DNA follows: TGTGCCAGCAGCTTAGCGCCAATCGACAGGGGAAGTCAGCCCCAGCATTTT. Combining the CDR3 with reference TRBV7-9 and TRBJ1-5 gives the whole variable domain DTGVSQNPRHKITKRGQNVTFRCDPISEHNRLYWYRQTLGQGPEFLTYFQNEAQLEKSRLLSDRFSAERPKGSFSTLEIQRTEQGDSAMYLCASSLAPIDRGSQPQHFGDGTRLSIL.